The clone carrying this TCR beta chain ranks as medium-sized (0.01 to 0.1%). The antigen remains undetermined. Other DNA sequences within the sample encode an identical CDR3. The protocol was immunoSEQ multiplex PCR, while the TCRdb copy is restricted to in-frame clones and leaves out a portion. Altogether about 100,000 clones are present, around nine tenths being singletons, with the ten largest covering 2.8%. The CDR3 loop spans 12 amino acids. Looked up from germline, CDR1 is SGDLS and CDR2 is YYNGEE. Trimming pared 0 bases from V and 5 bases from J, leaving 5 bases between. The record originates from a study of T cell responses to AZD1222 COVID-19 vaccine. About the research overall: Pooling was applied to second doses at about 4 or about 12 weeks.

Study results and caveats: After two AZD1222 doses, spike-specific TCR breadth and depth rose versus day 0. A mostly white British donor set with more females was recruited, and clonal diversity was possibly underestimated. Spike-spanning, vaccine-associated CD4 TCRs were dominant at 160-218 and 743-854.

The V gene is TRBV9, the J gene TRBJ1-2; D not resolved. The sequence came from an adult in good health. Source: peripheral blood, taken on day 0 of AZD1222 vaccination. DNA of the CDR3: TGTGCCAGCAGCGTAGGAGGGTATGGCTACACCTTC. It yields the protein CASSVGGYGYTF.